These T cell receptor beta chains were read from a single sample in a study of technical replicates of blood from a handful of donors. Profiling relied on immunoSEQ multiplex PCR, and the TCRdb table lists in-frame clones only, not all of them. This sample has around 72,000 clones, with roughly nine tenths found just once. Sequencing used T cells isolated from PBMCs. The receptors were sampled from a human donor in good health. Some clones in this sample may be carry-over from other donors' samples. Each CDR3 is given with its conserved first and last residue. A D gene is named only where the DNA matches it firmly. Not every row has a clone size; where given, it reads once, few, many or a size class.

TRBJ2-2	-	-	TRBV11-1	CASSFKRSLTGELFF	TGTGCCAGCAGCTTCAAGCGGAGCCTCACCGGGGAGCTGTTTTTT
TRBJ2-2	-	-	TRBV30	CAWSTGMNTGELFF	TGTGCCTGGAGTACAGGGATGAACACCGGGGAGCTGTTTTTT
TRBJ2-7	TRBD1	-	TRBV5-5	CASSQTGPRGEQYF	TGTGCCAGCAGCCAGACAGGGCCGAGGGGGGAGCAGTACTTC
TRBJ2-3	TRBD2	-	TRBV13	CASSMGLAGYTQYF	TGTGCCAGCAGTATGGGACTAGCGGGCTATACGCAGTATTTT
TRBJ2-7	TRBD1	-	TRBV5-1	CASSQPGQGPYEQYF	TGCGCCAGCAGCCAACCGGGACAGGGCCCCTACGAGCAGTACTTC
TRBJ2-1	TRBD2	-	TRBV6-4	CASSDQRDPYNEQFF	TGTGCCAGCAGTGACCAGCGGGACCCCTACAATGAGCAGTTCTTC
TRBJ2-7	TRBD2	-	TRBV7-8	CASSPYRYGTSGRAGDF	TGTGCCAGCAGCCCCTACAGATACGGGACTAGCGGGAGGGCCGGAGACTTC
TRBJ2-7	TRBD2	-	TRBV7-8	CASSPWTSGLKITHEQYF	TGTGCCAGCAGCCCGTGGACTAGCGGGTTAAAGATAACCCACGAGCAGTACTTC
TRBJ2-4	-	-	TRBV4-1	CASSPETGNIQYF	TGCGCCAGCAGCCCAGAGACAGGAAACATTCAGTACTTC
TRBJ2-3	-	-	TRBV5-1	CASSPRSGITDTQYF	TGCGCCAGCAGCCCACGCTCGGGTATTACAGATACGCAGTATTTT
TRBJ1-2	-	-	TRBV6-5	CASSYSLLGRRGGYTF	TGTGCCAGCAGTTACTCTCTATTAGGACGAAGAGGGGGCTACACCTTC
TRBJ1-6	-	few	TRBV30	CAWTGKYNSPLHF	TGTGCCTGGACGGGAAAGTATAATTCACCCCTCCACTTT
TRBJ2-4	-	once	TRBV20-1	CSARDRGIQYF	TGCAGTGCTAGAGATCGGGGCATTCAGTACTTC
TRBJ1-1	TRBD1	-	TRBV7-9	CASSLALTGYMNTEAFF	TGTGCCAGCAGCTTAGCTCTGACAGGGTACATGAACACTGAAGCTTTCTTT
TRBJ2-1	-	once	TRBV5-6	CASSLSGEQFF	TGTGCCAGCAGCTTGTCGGGGGAGCAGTTCTTC
TRBJ1-5	-	-	TRBV28	CASSLDTGFWNQPQHF	TGTGCCAGCAGTTTAGACACAGGGTTCTGGAATCAGCCCCAGCATTTT
TRBJ2-1	-	-	TRBV5-1	CASSYQGEDEQFF	TGCGCCAGCAGCTATCAGGGGGAGGATGAGCAGTTCTTC
TRBJ1-1	-	-	TRBV11-3	CASSSGGGTEAFF	TGTGCCAGCAGCTCGGGGGGTGGAACTGAAGCTTTCTTT
TRBJ2-1	-	-	TRBV5-1	CASSLGTLNEQFF	TGCGCCAGCAGTCTCGGGACACTCAATGAGCAGTTCTTC
TRBJ1-5	-	-	TRBV18	CASSPWEGGNQPQHF	TGTGCCAGCTCACCCTGGGAGGGAGGCAATCAGCCCCAGCATTTT
TRBJ1-2	-	-	TRBV19	CASRMTGNYGYTF	TGTGCCAGTAGGATGACAGGCAACTATGGCTACACCTTC
TRBJ2-7	-	-	TRBV28	CASSTSYEQYF	TGTGCCAGCAGCACATCCTACGAGCAGTACTTC
TRBJ1-1	-	-	TRBV9	CASSVEPAVNTEAFF	TGTGCCAGCAGCGTCGAACCCGCGGTGAACACTGAAGCTTTCTTT
TRBJ1-1	TRBD1	-	TRBV6-6	CASSYGTGMNTEAFF	TGTGCCAGCAGTTACGGGACAGGTATGAACACTGAAGCTTTCTTT
TRBJ1-1	-	few	TRBV29-1	CSVGPRWSGFPEAFF	TGCAGCGTTGGCCCGAGGTGGTCTGGCTTCCCTGAAGCTTTCTTT
TRBJ2-1	TRBD2	-	TRBV30	CAWSVTGLAGAHEQFF	TGTGCCTGGAGTGTAACTGGGCTAGCGGGAGCCCATGAGCAGTTCTTC
TRBJ2-7	TRBD1	-	TRBV29-1	CSVATGDSYEQYF	TGCAGCGTTGCGACAGGGGATTCCTACGAGCAGTACTTC
TRBJ2-1	TRBD1	-	TRBV28	CASSLLGQGLLGEQFF	TGTGCCAGCAGTTTGTTGGGACAGGGGCTATTGGGTGAGCAGTTCTTC
TRBJ2-3	TRBD1	-	TRBV5-1	CASSPGTGGSDTQYF	TGCGCCAGCAGCCCCGGGACAGGGGGGTCAGATACGCAGTATTTT
TRBJ2-2	TRBD1	-	TRBV28	CASSFRGRVGELFF	TGTGCCAGCAGTTTCAGGGGGCGCGTCGGGGAGCTGTTTTTT
TRBJ1-4	-	once	TRBV5-1	CASSSTAGWDEKLFF	TGCGCCAGCAGCTCTACGGCAGGGTGGGATGAAAAACTGTTTTTT
TRBJ2-7	-	-	TRBV2	CASDRGGYEQYF	TGTGCCAGCGACAGGGGAGGGTACGAGCAGTACTTC
TRBJ1-2	TRBD1	-	TRBV5-1	CASSWGTGPIYGYTF	TGCGCCAGCAGCTGGGGGACAGGCCCTATCTATGGCTACACCTTC
TRBJ2-1	TRBD2	-	TRBV5-1	CASSSGLAGNEQFF	TGCGCCAGCAGCTCGGGACTAGCGGGAAATGAGCAGTTCTTC
TRBJ2-3	-	-	TRBV6-5	CASSPRKGFSDTQYF	TGTGCCAGCAGTCCTAGAAAGGGGTTTTCCGATACGCAGTATTTT
TRBJ2-2	TRBD2	-	TRBV28	CASSPSGLTEIKNTGELFF	TGTGCCAGCAGTCCTAGCGGTCTAACTGAAATCAAGAACACCGGGGAGCTGTTTTTT
TRBJ2-7	-	-	TRBV7-8	CASSLEPGLRYEQYF	TGTGCCAGCAGCTTAGAGCCAGGTTTACGCTACGAGCAGTACTTC
TRBJ2-7	TRBD2	-	TRBV4-1	CASSQDASRLAENLYEQYF	TGCGCCAGCAGCCAAGACGCTTCCCGCCTAGCGGAGAACCTATACGAGCAGTACTTC
TRBJ1-6	TRBD1	-	TRBV11-2	CASLQGVNSPLHF	TGTGCCAGCCTACAGGGGGTAAATTCACCCCTCCACTTT
TRBJ2-1	-	-	TRBV30	CSHPTGTSYNEQFF	TGTTCCCATCCGACAGGTACCTCCTACAATGAGCAGTTCTTC
TRBJ2-7	TRBD1	once	TRBV7-9	CASSSYTGTGAYEQYF	TGTGCCAGCAGCTCCTATACCGGGACAGGGGCTTACGAGCAGTACTTC
TRBJ2-5	TRBD2	-	TRBV30	CAWSVPGTSGETQYF	TGTGCCTGGAGTGTACCTGGGACTAGCGGGGAGACCCAGTACTTC
TRBJ1-1	-	-	TRBV7-9	CASSYRDTEAFF	TGTGCCAGCAGTTACAGGGACACTGAAGCTTTCTTT